Listed here is a single T cell receptor beta chain. Its target is not known. This sample stems from a study of shared clonotypes between healthy human individuals. General study results and limits: Clonotypes shared by all four donors outscored non-shared clonotypes in generation probability.

Repertoires were generated with immunoSEQ multiplex PCR, while TCRdb's copy carries only in-frame clones and drops some. Seen here are some 500,000 clones, 90% to 96% observed once, and the top ten hold 0.064%. The source is a woman aged 30 to 39 in good health. The source material was naive CD4+ T cells sorted from blood. Subset defined: CD45RA+ positively selected.

CDR3 in amino acids: CASSSTSRITGELFF. The DNA for the CDR3 is TGTGCCAGCAGCTCAACTAGCAGGATCACCGGGGAGCTGTTTTTT. The V gene is TRBV7-9, the J gene TRBJ2-2; D perhaps matches TRBD2 (6 bases). In germline, CDR1 is SEHNR, CDR2 FQNEAQ (reference sequence). The CDR3 contains 15 residues. V shed 4 bases and J shed 4 bases, with 13 bases lying between them.